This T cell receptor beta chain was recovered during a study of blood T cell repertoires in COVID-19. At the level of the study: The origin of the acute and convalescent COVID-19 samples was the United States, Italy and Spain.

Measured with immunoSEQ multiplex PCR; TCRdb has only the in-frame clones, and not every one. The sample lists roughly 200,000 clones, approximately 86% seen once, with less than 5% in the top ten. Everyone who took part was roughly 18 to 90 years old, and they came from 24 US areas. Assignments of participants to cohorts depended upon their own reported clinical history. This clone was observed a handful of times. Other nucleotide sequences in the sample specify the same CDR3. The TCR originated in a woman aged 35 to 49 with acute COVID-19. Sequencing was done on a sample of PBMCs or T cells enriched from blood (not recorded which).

CDR3 protein: CASRGANTGELFF. CDR3 in DNA: TGTGCCAGCCGGGGGGCTAACACCGGGGAGCTGTTTTTT. This chain uses TRBV12-3 or TRBV12-4 with TRBJ2-2, with TRBD2 as a possible D gene (7 bases). The V end lost 8 bases, the J end lost 2 bases, and 9 bases lay between the germline ends. The CDR3 is made up of 13 amino acids.